This TCR beta chain appears in the sequencing data of a study of blood T cell repertoires in COVID-19. The overall study: The study drew acute and convalescent COVID-19 samples from the United States, Italy and Spain. PBMCs, B-cell-depleted T cells, or T cells were the source of the cDNA or gDNA that made up the material.

In the original processing: Reference gene primer amplification in the assay estimated nucleated cell counts. Assay used: immunoSEQ multiplex PCR; TCRdb lists only in-frame clones, some missing. Clone size and V and J calls were adopted from that table, with D and trimming inferred from the DNA. The sample has about 75,000 clones, less than 85% seen once; the top ten hold 2.5% to 3%. CDR1 is SGHTA and CDR2 is FQGNSA in the germline V gene. The ends lost 5 bases at V and 5 bases at J; junction bases unmatched: 11. The CDR3 totals 15 residues. The sequence came from a human donor with acute or convalescent COVID-19. The donor label of this sample is uncertain. The chain recombines TRBV7-2 with TRBJ2-7; 8 nucleotides agree with TRBD1. Source material: peripheral blood. This CDR3 is CASSPYLDREDEQYF. The CDR3 coding sequence is TGTGCCAGCAGCCCCTATTTGGACAGGGAGGACGAGCAGTACTTC. Supplemented by reference TRBV7-2 and TRBJ2-7, the full variable domain reads GAGVSQSPSNKVTEKGKDVELRCDPISGHTALYWYRQSLGQGLEFLIYFQGNSAPDKSGLPSDRFSAERTGGSVSTLTIQRTQQEDSAVYLCASSPYLDREDEQYFGPGTRLTVT.